This TCR beta chain comes out of a study of cytomegalovirus exposure and HLA in healthy donors. Study summary: Ancestry clustering placed about 86% of several hundred genotyped donors in the Caucasian-associated cluster.

Concerning this clone itself: Its cognate antigen is unknown.

The V gene's germline CDR1 is SGHRS and CDR2 YFSETQ. CDR3 length equals 15 residues. V lost 5 bases and J lost 0, with 12 bases in between. 60 Vbeta and 13 Jbeta primers were used in PCR. The assay was immunoSEQ multiplex PCR, and TCRdb's table has in-frame clones only and misses some. This listing includes approximately 190,000 clones. Whole-study findings and limits: Earlier results showed most TCR beta V segments being productive about 87% or about 30% of the time.

Input material: PBMCs. This TCR was sampled from a boy aged 5-17 years in good health and CMV-seronegative. This chain joins TRBV5-1 and TRBJ1-5, with D maybe TRBD1 (5 bases). The CDR3 region has the DNA TGCGCCAGCAGATCGGGACTAAATAGCAATCAGCCCCAGCATTTT. As protein: CASRSGLNSNQPQHF.